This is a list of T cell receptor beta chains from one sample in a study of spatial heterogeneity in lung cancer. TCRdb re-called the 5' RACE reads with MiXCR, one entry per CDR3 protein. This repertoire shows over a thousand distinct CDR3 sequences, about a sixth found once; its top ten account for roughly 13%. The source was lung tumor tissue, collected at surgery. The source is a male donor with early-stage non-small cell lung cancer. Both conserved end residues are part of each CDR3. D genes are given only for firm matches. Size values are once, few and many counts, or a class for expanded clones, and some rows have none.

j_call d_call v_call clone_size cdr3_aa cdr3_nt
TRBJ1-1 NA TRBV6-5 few CASSTFGVEAFF TGTGCCAGCAGTACCTTCGGGGTAGAAGCTTTCTTT
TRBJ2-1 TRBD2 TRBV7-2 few CASIGLAGGDEQFF TGTGCCAGTATTGGGTTAGCGGGAGGGGATGAGCAGTTCTTC
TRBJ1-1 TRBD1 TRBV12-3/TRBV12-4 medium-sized CASWAGGWDTEAFF TGTGCCAGCTGGGCAGGGGGCTGGGACACTGAAGCTTTCTTT
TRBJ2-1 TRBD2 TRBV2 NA CASTRQKGTSGVPNEQFF TGTGCCAGCACCCGACAGAAGGGGACTAGCGGGGTTCCAAATGAGCAGTTCTTC
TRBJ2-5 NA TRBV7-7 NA CASSLATLLVQETQYF TGTGCCAGCAGCTTAGCCACCTTATTAGTCCAAGAGACCCAGTACTTC
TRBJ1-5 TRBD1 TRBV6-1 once CASRPDRGDNQPQHF TGTGCCAGCAGGCCGGACAGGGGGGACAATCAGCCCCAGCATTTT
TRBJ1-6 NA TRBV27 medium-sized CASSFRGNSPLHF TGTGCCAGCAGTTTCAGGGGCAATTCACCCCTCCACTTT
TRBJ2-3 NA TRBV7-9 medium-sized CASSPLGERNTDTQYF TGTGCCAGCAGTCCGTTGGGGGAACGGAACACAGATACGCAGTATTTT
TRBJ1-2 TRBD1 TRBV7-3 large CASSLHQGGDYGYTF TGTGCCAGCAGCCTCCATCAAGGGGGCGACTATGGCTACACCTTC
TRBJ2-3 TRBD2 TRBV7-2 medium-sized CASSSLAGGFPDTQYF TGTGCCAGCAGCTCTTTAGCGGGAGGTTTCCCAGATACGCAGTATTTT
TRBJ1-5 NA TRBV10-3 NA CAISVGQGSQPQHF TGTGCCATCAGTGTGGGTCAGGGTAGTCAGCCCCAGCATTTT
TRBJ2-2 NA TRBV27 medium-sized CASSLTGSGELFF TGTGCCAGCAGTTTAACGGGGAGCGGGGAGCTGTTTTTT
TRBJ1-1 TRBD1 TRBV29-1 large CSVVFTGAGEAFF TGCAGCGTTGTTTTTACAGGGGCGGGTGAAGCTTTCTTT
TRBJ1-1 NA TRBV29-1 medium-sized CSVRQSNTEAFF TGCAGCGTCCGACAGTCAAACACTGAAGCTTTCTTT
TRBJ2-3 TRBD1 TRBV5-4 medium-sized CASSLEPYRDRSTDTQYF TGTGCCAGCAGCTTAGAACCTTACCGGGACAGGAGCACAGATACGCAGTATTTT
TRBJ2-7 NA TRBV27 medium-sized CASSGGDLPPYEQYF TGTGCCAGCAGTGGCGGGGACTTGCCTCCCTACGAGCAGTACTTC
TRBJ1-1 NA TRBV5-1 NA CASSPPVAALTFF TGCGCCAGCAGCCCACCGGTCGCCGCCCTGACTTTCTTT
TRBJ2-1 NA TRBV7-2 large CASSYGTLGNEQFF TGTGCCAGCAGCTACGGGACCCTCGGTAACGAGCAGTTCTTC
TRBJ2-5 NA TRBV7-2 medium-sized CASSSPGHTKTQYF TGTGCCAGCAGCTCACCGGGACACACGAAGACCCAGTACTTC
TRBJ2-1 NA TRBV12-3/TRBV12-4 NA CASSSRNSGGEQFF TGTGCCAGCAGTTCCCGGAACTCGGGCGGAGAGCAGTTCTTC
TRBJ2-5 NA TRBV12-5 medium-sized CASGSSGMETQYF TGTGCTAGTGGTTCAAGTGGGATGGAGACCCAGTACTTC
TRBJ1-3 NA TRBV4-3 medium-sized CASSQDSDSSGNTIYF TGCGCCAGCAGCCAAGATTCCGACAGCTCTGGAAACACCATATATTTT
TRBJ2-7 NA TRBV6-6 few CASRRQGGDEQYF TGTGCCAGCAGAAGACAGGGCGGGGACGAGCAGTACTTC
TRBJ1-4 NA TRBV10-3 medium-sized CAIRDTGGEKLFF TGTGCCATCAGGGACACCGGGGGAGAAAAACTGTTTTTT
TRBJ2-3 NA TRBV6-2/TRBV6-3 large CASSYRGREDTQYF TGTGCCAGCAGTTATAGGGGGCGGGAAGATACGCAGTATTTT
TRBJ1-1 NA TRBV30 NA CAWGRGDEAFF TGTGCTTGGGGGCGGGGAGATGAAGCTTTCTTT
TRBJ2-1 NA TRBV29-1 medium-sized CSVSLASEQFF TGCAGCGTGTCCCTAGCGAGTGAGCAGTTCTTC
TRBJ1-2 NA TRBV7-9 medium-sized CASSFVGRNYGYTF TGTGCCAGCAGCTTCGTAGGTCGGAACTATGGCTACACCTTC
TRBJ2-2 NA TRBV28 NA CASTLQAAYTGELFF TGTGCCAGCACCCTACAAGCGGCGTACACCGGGGAGCTGTTTTTT
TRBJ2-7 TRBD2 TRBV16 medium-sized CASTGTSSYEQYF TGTGCCAGCACCGGGACTAGCTCCTACGAGCAGTACTTC
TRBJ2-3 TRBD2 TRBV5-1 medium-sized CASSPGLAASTDTQYF TGCGCCAGCAGCCCGGGACTAGCGGCTAGCACAGATACGCAGTATTTT
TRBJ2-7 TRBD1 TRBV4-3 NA CASSQAGTGGAGQYF TGCGCCAGCAGCCAAGCTGGGACAGGGGGCGCGGGGCAGTACTTC
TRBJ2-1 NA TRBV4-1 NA CASSQDYEKFF TGCGCCAGCAGCCAAGATTATGAGAAGTTCTTC
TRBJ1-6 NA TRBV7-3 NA CASSLGTGNSPLHF TGTGCCAGCAGCTTAGGGACGGGAAATTCACCCCTCCACTTT
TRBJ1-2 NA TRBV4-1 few CASSRAGGNYGYTF TGCGCCAGCAGCCGAGCCGGAGGGAACTATGGCTACACCTTC
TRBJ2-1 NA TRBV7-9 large CASSSGPQDEQFF TGTGCCAGCAGCTCTGGACCGCAGGATGAGCAGTTCTTC
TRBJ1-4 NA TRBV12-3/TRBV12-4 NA CASSLAPREKLFF TGTGCCAGCAGTTTAGCCCCGCGAGAAAAACTGTTTTTT
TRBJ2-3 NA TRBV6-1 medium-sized CASNPGRGGTDTQYF TGTGCCAGCAACCCAGGTCGGGGAGGCACAGATACGCAGTATTTT
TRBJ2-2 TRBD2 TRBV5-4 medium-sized CASSANLAGDTGELFF TGTGCCAGCAGCGCAAACCTAGCGGGAGACACCGGGGAGCTGTTTTTT
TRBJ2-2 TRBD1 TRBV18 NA CASSLSGTGKSLNTGELFF TGTGCCAGCTCACTCTCCGGGACAGGAAAATCCTTGAACACCGGGGAGCTGTTTTTT
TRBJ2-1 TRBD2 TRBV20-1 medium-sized CSARDKTSGYNEQFF TGCAGTGCTAGAGATAAAACTAGCGGGTATAATGAGCAGTTCTTC
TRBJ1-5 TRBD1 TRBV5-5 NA CASSLAQGAQNQPQHF TGTGCCAGCAGCTTGGCACAGGGGGCGCAGAATCAGCCCCAGCATTTT
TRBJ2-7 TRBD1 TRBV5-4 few CASSSQGAYEQYF TGTGCCAGCAGCTCACAGGGGGCGTACGAGCAGTACTTC
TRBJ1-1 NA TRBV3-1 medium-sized CASSPGMANTEAFF TGTGCCAGCAGCCCCGGGATGGCGAACACTGAAGCTTTCTTT
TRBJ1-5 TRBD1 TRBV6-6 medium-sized CASSPRLRTGMANNQPQHF TGTGCCAGCAGCCCTAGACTGAGGACAGGGATGGCAAACAATCAGCCCCAGCATTTT
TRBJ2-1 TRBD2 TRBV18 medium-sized CASSPLEERGGSEQFF TGTGCCAGCTCACCCCTAGAGGAGCGGGGGGGGTCGGAGCAGTTCTTC
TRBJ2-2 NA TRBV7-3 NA CASSLGTGELLF TGTGCCAGCAGCTTAGGCACCGGGGAGCTGCTTTTT
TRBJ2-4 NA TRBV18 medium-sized CASSPGLGNIQYF TGTGCCAGCTCACCAGGTTTAGGAAACATTCAGTACTTC
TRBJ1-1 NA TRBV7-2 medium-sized CASSQGTTAFF TGTGCCAGCAGCCAGGGGACAACGGCTTTCTTT
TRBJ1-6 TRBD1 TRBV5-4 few CASSKGRGQDNSPLHF TGTGCCAGCAGCAAGGGGAGGGGGCAGGATAATTCACCCCTCCACTTT